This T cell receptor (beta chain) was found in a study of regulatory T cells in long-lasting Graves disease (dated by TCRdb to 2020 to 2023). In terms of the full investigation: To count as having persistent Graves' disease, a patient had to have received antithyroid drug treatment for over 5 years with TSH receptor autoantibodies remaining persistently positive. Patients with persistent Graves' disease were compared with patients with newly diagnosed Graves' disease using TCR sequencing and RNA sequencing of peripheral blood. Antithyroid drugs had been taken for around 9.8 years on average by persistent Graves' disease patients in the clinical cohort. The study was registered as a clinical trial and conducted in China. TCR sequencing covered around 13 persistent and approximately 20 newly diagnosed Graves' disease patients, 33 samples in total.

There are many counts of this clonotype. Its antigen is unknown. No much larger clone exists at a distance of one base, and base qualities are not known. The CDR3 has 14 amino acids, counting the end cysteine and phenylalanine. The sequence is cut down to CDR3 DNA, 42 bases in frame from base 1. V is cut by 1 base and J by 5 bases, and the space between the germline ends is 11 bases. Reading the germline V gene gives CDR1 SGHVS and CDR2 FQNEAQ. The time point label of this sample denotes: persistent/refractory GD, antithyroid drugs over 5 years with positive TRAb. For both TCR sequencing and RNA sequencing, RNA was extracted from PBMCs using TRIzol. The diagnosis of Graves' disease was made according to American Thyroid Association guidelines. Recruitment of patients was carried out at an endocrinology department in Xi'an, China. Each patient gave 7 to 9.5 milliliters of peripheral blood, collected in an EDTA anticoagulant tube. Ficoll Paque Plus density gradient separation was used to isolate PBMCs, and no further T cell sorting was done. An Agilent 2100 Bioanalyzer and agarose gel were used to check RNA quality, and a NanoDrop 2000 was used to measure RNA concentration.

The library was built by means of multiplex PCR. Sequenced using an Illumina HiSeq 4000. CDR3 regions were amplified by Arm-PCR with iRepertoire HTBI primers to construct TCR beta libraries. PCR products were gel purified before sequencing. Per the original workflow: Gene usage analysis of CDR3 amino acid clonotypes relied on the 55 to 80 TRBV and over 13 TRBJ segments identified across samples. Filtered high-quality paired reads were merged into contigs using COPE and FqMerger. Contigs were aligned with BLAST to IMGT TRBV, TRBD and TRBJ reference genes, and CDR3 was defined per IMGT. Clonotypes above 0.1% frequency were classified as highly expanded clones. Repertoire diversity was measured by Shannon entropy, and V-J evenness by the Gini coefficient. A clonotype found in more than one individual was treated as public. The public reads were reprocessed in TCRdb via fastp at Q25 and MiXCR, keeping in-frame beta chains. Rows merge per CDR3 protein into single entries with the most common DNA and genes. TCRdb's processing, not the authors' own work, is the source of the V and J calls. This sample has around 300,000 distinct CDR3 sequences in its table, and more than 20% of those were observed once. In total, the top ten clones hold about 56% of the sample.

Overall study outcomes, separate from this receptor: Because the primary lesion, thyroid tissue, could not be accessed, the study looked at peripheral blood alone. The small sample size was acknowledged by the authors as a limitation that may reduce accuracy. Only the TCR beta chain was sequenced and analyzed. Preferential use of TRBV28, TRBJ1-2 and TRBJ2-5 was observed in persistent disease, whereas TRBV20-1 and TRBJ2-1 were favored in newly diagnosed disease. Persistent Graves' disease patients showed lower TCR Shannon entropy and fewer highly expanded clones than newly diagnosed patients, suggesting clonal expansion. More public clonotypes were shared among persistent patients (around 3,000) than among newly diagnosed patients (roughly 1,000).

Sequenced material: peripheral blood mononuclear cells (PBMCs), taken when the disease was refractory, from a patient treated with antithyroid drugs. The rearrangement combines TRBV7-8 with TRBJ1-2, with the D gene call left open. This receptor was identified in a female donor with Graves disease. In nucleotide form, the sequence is TGTGCCAGCAGCTTAGACTCGTACCAGTATGGCTACACCTTC. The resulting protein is CASSLDSYQYGYTF.